These 29 T cell receptor beta chains were all obtained from the same sample, sequenced in a study of vaccination effects on CD4 cells after COVID-19. Which antigens these TCRs recognize remains unknown. Before sequencing took place, the ViraFEST assay used viral peptide pools to expand antigen-specific CD4+ T cells. Isolation of CD4+ T cells took place after about nine days of culture. Nucleocapsid antibodies were negative in the vaccine recipients, who had never had SARS-CoV-2 infection. Generated by immunoSEQ multiplex PCR, the TCRdb table keeps only in-frame clones and is missing some. The sample has tens of thousands of clones; 70% to 80% are singletons. The material was CD4+ T cells from PBMCs cultured with HCoV-NL63 spike peptides, obtained before COVID-19 vaccination. All receptors come from a human donor who received a COVID-19 vaccine.

The V call is TRBV24-1, the J call TRBJ2-3, with D hard to call. In germline, CDR1 is KGHDR, CDR2 SFDVKD. The germline V and J ends were trimmed by 1 base and 1 base, with 5 bases remaining between them. The CDR3 spans 14 residues. The CDR3 nucleotides read TGTGCCACCAGTGATTTCCAGGGCACAGATACGCAGTATTTT. This translates into CATSDFQGTDTQYF.

This rearrangement joins TRBV6-6 to TRBJ2-7; 7 bases agree with TRBD2. The germline V gene encodes CDR1 MNHNY and CDR2 SVGAGI (reference sequence). V was clipped by 0 bases and J by 6 bases; unmatched bases: 11. The CDR3 contains 16 residues. The CDR3 DNA is TGTGCCAGCAGTTACTCGAAGACTAGCCTTCGTGGCGAGCAGTACGTC. This encodes CASSYSKTSLRGEQYV.

Only one count was recorded for this clone. The V and J genes are TRBV6-5 and TRBJ1-3, with D perhaps matching TRBD1 (6 bases). The V end was cut by 0 bases, the J end by 3 bases, with 12 bases between. From germline, CDR1 is MNHEY and CDR2 SVGAGI. CDR3 length: 16 amino acids. The CDR3 spells CASSYSGGRGGNTIYF. The CDR3 DNA is TGTGCCAGCAGTTACTCGGGGGGCCGGGGTGGAAACACCATATATTTT.

The chain uses TRBV19 and TRBJ2-1; no clear D gene. The germline gives CDR1 LNHDA, CDR2 SQIVND (reference sequence). With 4 bases removed from V and 8 bases from J, the gap between germline ends came to 9 bases. The CDR3 is 12 residues long. The DNA of the CDR3 is TGTGCCAGTAGTACCTTTGGCGATGAGCAGTTCTTC. Amino acids: CASSTFGDEQFF.

This rearrangement joins TRBV24-1 to TRBJ2-2, with 7 bases fitting TRBD1. This CDR3 comprises 16 residues. Germline V lookup: CDR1 KGHDR, CDR2 SFDVKD. V trimming: 3 bases; J trimming: 4 bases; junction bases outside the gene matches: 7. The CDR3 region is CATSDPTGRVTGELFF. The CDR3 region has the DNA TGTGCCACCAGTGATCCGACAGGGCGGGTCACCGGGGAGCTGTTTTTT.

V is TRBV5-5 and J is TRBJ2-7, with D maybe TRBD1 (6 bases). This CDR3 contains 14 residues. V shed 0 bases and J shed 2 bases, with 9 bases lying between them. Germline assignment: CDR1 SGHKS and CDR2 YYEKEE (reference sequence). The DNA for the CDR3 is TGTGCCAGCAGCTTGGGACAGGAGGCCTACGAGCAGTACGTC. Translation: CASSLGQEAYEQYV.

The J gene is TRBJ2-1, the V gene TRBV5-6; 7 bases align to TRBD1. V dropped 3 bases and J dropped 13; count of bases not matched to a gene: 16. Germline-derived CDR1 and CDR2 are SGHDT and YYEEEE. There are 15 residues in the CDR3. CDR3 amino acids: CASSSHRNADRSQFF. As DNA, the CDR3 is TGTGCCAGCAGCTCTCACAGAAATGCGGACAGGAGCCAGTTCTTC.

This clone was seen a few times. V and J are TRBV10-3 and TRBJ1-6, with TRBD1 identical over 7 bases. This CDR3 region has 14 residues. V lost 6 bases and J lost 5; bases outside the gene matches: 4. Germline CDR1 and CDR2: ENHRY and SYGVKD. CDR3 sequence: CAIRATGDNSPLHF. The CDR3 coding sequence is TGTGCCATCAGGGCAACAGGGGATAATTCACCCCTCCACTTT.

The chain uses TRBV4-1 and TRBJ1-2; D may be TRBD1 (5 bases). The CDR3 is 15 residues long. CDR1 MGHRA and CDR2 YSYEKL come from the germline V gene. Trimming removed 0 bases at V and 2 bases at J, with 10 bases between. CDR3 coding DNA: TGCGCCAGCAGCCAAGACAAGGACAACAACTATGGCTACACCTTC. It is translated as CASSQDKDNNYGYTF.

The rearrangement joins TRBV7-9 to TRBJ1-3; the D gene is possibly TRBD1 (5 bases). There are 16 residues in the CDR3. Germline loops: CDR1 SEHNR, CDR2 FQNEAQ (reference sequence). V lost 1 base and J lost 3, with 13 bases in between. This chain's CDR3 is CASSLGAGRFGNTIYF. DNA for the CDR3: TGTGCCAGCAGCTTAGGAGCAGGGCGCTTTGGAAACACCATATATTTT. The whole variable domain, remainder taken from reference TRBV7-9 and TRBJ1-3, is DTGVSQNPRHKITKRGQNVTFRCDPISEHNRLYWYRQTLGQGPEFLTYFQNEAQLEKSRLLSDRFSAERPKGSFSTLEIQRTEQGDSAMYLCASSLGAGRFGNTIYFGEGSWLTVV.

This clone has more than one count but fewer than ten. The chain carries TRBV18 and TRBJ1-1, with a possible D match to TRBD1 (6 bases). The germline CDR1 and CDR2 sequences are KGHSH and LQKENI. V was cut by 3 bases and J by 5 bases, with 16 bases left in between. The CDR3 has 15 amino acids. CDR3 in amino acids: CASSPSLSGETEAFF. The CDR3 DNA reads TGTGCCAGCTCACCTTCTTTATCAGGGGAGACTGAAGCTTTCTTT.

V usage is TRBV19 and J usage is TRBJ1-6; 7 bases are shared with TRBD1. Germline V CDR1 and CDR2: LNHDA, SQIVND (reference sequence). This CDR3 contains 14 residues. The junction had 8 bases not matched to a gene; V was cut back by 9 bases and J by 6 bases. The CDR3, as DNA: TGTGCCAGAGTGAGCGACAGGGTTAATTCACCCCTCCACTTT. This gives the protein CARVSDRVNSPLHF.

The chain has TRBV20-1 and TRBJ2-2; 11 bases agree with TRBD2. The germline V gene encodes CDR1 DFQATT and CDR2 SNEGSKA (reference sequence). J lost 0 bases, V lost 3 bases, and 15 bases had no gene match. The CDR3 is 20 residues long. CDR3 sequence: CSASPGWVLAGDANTGELFF. The CDR3 DNA follows: TGCAGTGCTAGTCCCGGTTGGGTACTAGCGGGGGACGCGAACACCGGGGAGCTGTTTTTT.

The V and J genes are TRBV7-8 and TRBJ1-2, with TRBD1 matching over 10 bases. The CDR3 has 14 amino acids. Trimming removed 5 bases from V and 7 bases from J; junction bases left unmatched: 7. Germline V gives CDR1 SGHVS, CDR2 FQNEAQ. The CDR3 protein is CASSLRWDRGGYTF. The CDR3 coding sequence is TGTGCCAGCAGCCTCCGGTGGGACAGGGGTGGCTACACCTTC.

This rearrangement joins TRBV24-1 to TRBJ2-3; D uncertain. Trimming stripped 1 base from V and 1 base from J, with 8 bases between. Per germline, CDR1 KGHDR and CDR2 SFDVKD. This CDR3 is built from 15 residues. The DNA for the CDR3 is TGTGCCACCAGTGATTTAGGGCAGCGCACAGATACGCAGTATTTT. It encodes CATSDLGQRTDTQYF.

The chain carries TRBV24-1 and TRBJ2-3; 7 positions match TRBD1. Per the germline V gene, CDR1 is KGHDR and CDR2 is SFDVKD. The length of the CDR3 is 17 residues. V dropped 2 bases and J dropped 2; count of bases not matched to a gene: 9. CDR3 in DNA: TGTGCCACCAGTGATTCGCATCAGGGGGTGGCCACAGATACGCAGTATTTT. Protein product: CATSDSHQGVATDTQYF.

The count of this clone is one. The chain has TRBV29-1 and TRBJ2-5; no firm D call. The V gene's germline CDR1 is SQVTM and CDR2 ANQGSEA. Trimming left V 5 bases short and J 5 bases short, with 15 bases between. The length of the CDR3 is 13 residues. The CDR3 nucleotides are TGCAGCGTTCACCCGAGCTGGCGGGAGACCCAGTACTTC. Protein: CSVHPSWRETQYF.

The genes are TRBV10-3 and TRBJ1-2; perhaps TRBD1 as D (6 bases). CDR3 length: 16 residues. Germline V gene sequence: CDR1 ENHRY, CDR2 SYGVKD. Trimming cost V 3 bases and J 7 bases, with 21 bases left between them. CDR3 nucleotides: TGTGCCATCAGTGACCCCGCACAGGGTATCTCGGGTGGCTACACCTTC. This translates into CAISDPAQGISGGYTF.

The rearrangement links TRBV5-1 to TRBJ2-7, with D unclear. CDR3 length equals 13 residues. Germline CDR1 reads SGHRS; CDR2 reads YFSETQ. V lost 1 base, J lost 3 bases, and 8 bases lay in between. In DNA form, the CDR3 reads TGCGCCAGCAGCTTGCTCCCCGACTACGAGCAGTACGTC. This sequence encodes CASSLLPDYEQYV.

The chain is built from TRBV19 and TRBJ2-6, with 7 bases identical to TRBD1. The junction had 9 bases not matched to a gene; V was cut back by 7 bases and J by 0 bases. CDR1 and CDR2 from the germline V gene are LNHDA and SQIVND (reference sequence). The CDR3 totals 17 residues. CDR3 sequence (DNA): TGTGCCAGTATGGGCGACAGGGCACCCTCTGGGGCCAACGTCCTGACTTTC. Translating gives CASMGDRAPSGANVLTF.

The rearrangement links TRBV7-7 to TRBJ2-2; TRBD1 aligns across 7 bases. The V gene's germline CDR1 is SSHAT and CDR2 FNYEAQ (reference sequence). The CDR3 is 15 amino acids. Germline trimming cut 5 bases from V and 6 bases from J; bases unmatched to any gene: 9. The CDR3 protein is CASSVATGASGELFF. The CDR3 DNA reads TGTGCCAGCAGCGTCGCTACAGGGGCCTCCGGGGAGCTGTTTTTT.

V usage is TRBV11-2 and J usage is TRBJ2-5; D not resolved. Germline V gene lookup returns CDR1 SGHAT and CDR2 FQNNGV. Between the trimmed V and J ends, which lost 5 bases and 4 bases, there was a span of 11 bases. The CDR3 totals 13 residues. CDR3 protein: CASSPRAGETQYF. The DNA for the CDR3 is TGTGCCAGCAGCCCCCGGGCCGGAGAGACCCAGTACTTC. Full variable domain (remainder filled in from reference TRBV11-2 and TRBJ2-5): EAGVAQSPRYKIIEKRQSVAFWCNPISGHATLYWYQQILGQGPKLLIQFQNNGVVDDSQLPKDRFSAERLKGVDSTLKIQPAKLEDSAVYLCASSPRAGETQYFGPGTRLLVL.

J is TRBJ1-1 and V is TRBV7-3; D may be TRBD1 (5 bases). The length of the CDR3 is 14 residues. The V end lost 2 bases, the J end lost 3 bases, and 10 bases lay between the germline ends. Per germline, CDR1 SGHTA and CDR2 FQGTGA. Here the CDR3 DNA reads TGTGCCAGCAGCTTAGTCGGGGGGGACACTGAAGCTTTCTTT. Protein: CASSLVGGDTEAFF.

In nucleotides, the CDR3 is TGTGCCAGCAGTTACTCCAGGATCTATGGTCAGCCCCAGCATTTT. It encodes CASSYSRIYGQPQHF. The V gene is TRBV6-5, the J gene TRBJ1-5; the D is unclear. The CDR3 runs to 15 residues. Trimming left V 0 bases short and J 6 bases short, with 12 bases between. CDR1 and CDR2 (germline): MNHEY, SVGAGI.

CDR3 nucleotides: TGTGCCAGCAATTCGGGACAGGGGGCTGAAAAACTGTTTTTT. The encoded protein is CASNSGQGAEKLFF. The V call is TRBV6-5, the J call TRBJ1-4; the match to TRBD1 covers 12 bases. After removal of 7 bases from V and 7 bases from J, the junction contained 4 bases not matched to a gene. Per germline, CDR1 MNHEY and CDR2 SVGAGI. The CDR3 consists of 14 residues.

The V gene is TRBV28, the J gene TRBJ1-5, with TRBD1 matching 7 bases. There are 12 residues in the CDR3. J lost 8 bases, V lost 4 bases, and 2 bases had no gene match. The germline V gene encodes CDR1 MDHEN and CDR2 SYDVKM. The CDR3 sequence: CASSSTGKPQHF. CDR3 DNA: TGTGCCAGCAGTTCGACAGGGAAGCCCCAGCATTTT.

The genes are TRBV6-2 or TRBV6-3 and TRBJ2-7, with 7 bases that match TRBD1. This CDR3 region has 12 residues. V trimming: 6 bases; J trimming: 7 bases; junction bases outside the gene matches: 6. CDR1 and CDR2 (germline): MNHEY, SVGEGT. CDR3 DNA sequence: TGTGCCAGCAGCACGACAGGGAAAGAGCAGTACGTC. Its protein product is CASSTTGKEQYV.

The genes are TRBV5-6 and TRBJ2-4, with D possibly matching TRBD2 (5 bases). CDR1 and CDR2 (germline): SGHDT, YYEEEE. V lost 3 bases to trimming and J lost 8 bases, with 12 bases between them. The length of the CDR3 is 13 residues. DNA of the CDR3: TGTGCCAGCAGCTCAAGACCCGGGGACATTCAGTACTTC. Translated, it gives CASSSRPGDIQYF.

The gene calls are TRBV30 and TRBJ1-1, with 7 bases that match TRBD1. CDR3 length: 13 residues. J gave up 2 bases and V 3 bases, and 3 bases lay outside the gene matches. CDR1 is GTSNPN and CDR2 is SVGIG in the germline V gene (reference sequence). This chain's CDR3 is CAWRGQKNTEAFF. The CDR3 bases are TGTGCCTGGAGGGGACAGAAAAACACTGAAGCTTTCTTT. Variable domain in full (rest from reference TRBV30 and TRBJ1-1): SQTIHQWPATLVQPVGSPLSLECTVEGTSNPNLYWYRQAAGRGLQLLFYSVGIGQISSEVPQNLSASRPQDRQFILSSKKLLLSDSGFYLCAWRGQKNTEAFFGQGTRLTVV.